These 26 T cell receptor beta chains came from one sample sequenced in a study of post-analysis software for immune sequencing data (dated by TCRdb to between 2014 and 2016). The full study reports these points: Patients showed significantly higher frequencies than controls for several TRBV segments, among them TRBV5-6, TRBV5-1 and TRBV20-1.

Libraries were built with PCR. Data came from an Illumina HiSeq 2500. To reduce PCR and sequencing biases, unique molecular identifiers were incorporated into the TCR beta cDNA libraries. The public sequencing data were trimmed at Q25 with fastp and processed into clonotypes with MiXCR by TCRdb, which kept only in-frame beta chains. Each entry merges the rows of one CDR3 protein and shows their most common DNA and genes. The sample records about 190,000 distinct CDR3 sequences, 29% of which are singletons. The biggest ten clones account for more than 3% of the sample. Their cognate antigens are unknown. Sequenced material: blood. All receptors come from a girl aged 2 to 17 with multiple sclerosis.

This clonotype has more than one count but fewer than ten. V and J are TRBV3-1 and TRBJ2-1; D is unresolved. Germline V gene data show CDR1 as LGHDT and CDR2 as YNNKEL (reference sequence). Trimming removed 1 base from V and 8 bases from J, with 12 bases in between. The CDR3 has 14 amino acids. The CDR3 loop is CASSQGRRWDEQFF. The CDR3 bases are TGTGCCAGCAGCCAAGGGCGGCGCTGGGATGAGCAGTTCTTC.

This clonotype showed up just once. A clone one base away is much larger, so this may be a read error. The CDR3 protein is CASSQRTSGETQCF. Written as DNA, the CDR3 is TGTGCCAGCAGCCAACGGACTAGCGGTGAGACCCAGTGCTTC. The chain couples TRBV7-9 to TRBJ2-5; 10 positions match TRBD2. The CDR3 is 14 residues long. CDR1 SEHNR and CDR2 FQNEAQ come from the germline V gene (reference sequence).

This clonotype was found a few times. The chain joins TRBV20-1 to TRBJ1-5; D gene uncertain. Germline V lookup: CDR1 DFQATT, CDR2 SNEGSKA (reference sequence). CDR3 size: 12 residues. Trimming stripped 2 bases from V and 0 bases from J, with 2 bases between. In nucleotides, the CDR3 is TGCAGTGCTAGACTTAGCAATCAGCCCCAGCATTTT. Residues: CSARLSNQPQHF.

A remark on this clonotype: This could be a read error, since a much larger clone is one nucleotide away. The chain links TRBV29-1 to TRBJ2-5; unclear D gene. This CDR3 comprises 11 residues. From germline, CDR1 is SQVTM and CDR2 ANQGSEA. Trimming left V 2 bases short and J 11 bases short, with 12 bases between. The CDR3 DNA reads TGCAGCGTTGAAAACCCCCCGGAGCAGTACTTC. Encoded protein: CSVENPPEQYF.

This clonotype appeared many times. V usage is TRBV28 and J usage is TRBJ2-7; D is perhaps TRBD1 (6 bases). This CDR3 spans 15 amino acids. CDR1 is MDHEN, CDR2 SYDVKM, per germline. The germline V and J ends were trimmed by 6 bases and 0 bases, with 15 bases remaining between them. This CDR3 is CASRSPLDSSYEQYF. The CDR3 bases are TGTGCCAGCAGATCTCCTCTGGACAGCTCCTACGAGCAGTACTTC.

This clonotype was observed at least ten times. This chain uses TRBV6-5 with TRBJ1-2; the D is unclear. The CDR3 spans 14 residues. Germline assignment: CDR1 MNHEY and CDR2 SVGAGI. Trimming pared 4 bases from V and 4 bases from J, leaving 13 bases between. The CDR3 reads CASSSRQSFYGYTF. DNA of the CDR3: TGTGCCAGCAGTTCACGGCAGAGCTTCTATGGCTACACCTTC.

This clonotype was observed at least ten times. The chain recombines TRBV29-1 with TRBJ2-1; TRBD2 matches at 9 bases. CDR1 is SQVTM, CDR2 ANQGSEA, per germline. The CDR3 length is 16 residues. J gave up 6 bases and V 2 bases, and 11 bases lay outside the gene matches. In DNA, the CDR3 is TGCAGCGTTGAATCACCTTTGGGACTAGCCAGCAATGAGCAGTTCTTC. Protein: CSVESPLGLASNEQFF.

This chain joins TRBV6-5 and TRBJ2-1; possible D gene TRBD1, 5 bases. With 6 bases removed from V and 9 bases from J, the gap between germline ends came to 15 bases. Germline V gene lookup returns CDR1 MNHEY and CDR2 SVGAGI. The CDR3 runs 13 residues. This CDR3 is CASRPEIDSEQFF. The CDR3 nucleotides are TGTGCCAGCAGACCAGAGATCGACAGTGAGCAGTTCTTC.

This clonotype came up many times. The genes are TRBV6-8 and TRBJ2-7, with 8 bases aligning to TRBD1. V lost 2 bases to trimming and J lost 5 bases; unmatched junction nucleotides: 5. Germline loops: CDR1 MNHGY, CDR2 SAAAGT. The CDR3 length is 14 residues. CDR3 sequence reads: CASSYTDRDHEQYF. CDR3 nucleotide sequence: TGTGCCAGCAGTTACACGGACAGGGACCACGAGCAGTACTTC.

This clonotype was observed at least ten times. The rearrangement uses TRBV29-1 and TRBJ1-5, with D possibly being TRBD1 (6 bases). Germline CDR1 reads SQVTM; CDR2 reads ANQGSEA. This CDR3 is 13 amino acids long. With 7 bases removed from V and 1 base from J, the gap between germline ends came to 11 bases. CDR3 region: CSGQALSNQPQHF. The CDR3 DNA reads TGCAGCGGACAGGCACTGAGCAATCAGCCCCAGCATTTT.

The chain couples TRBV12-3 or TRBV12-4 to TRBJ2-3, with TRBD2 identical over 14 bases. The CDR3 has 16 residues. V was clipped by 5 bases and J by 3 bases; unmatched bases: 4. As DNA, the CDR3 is TGTGCCAGCAGTGATTGGACTAGCGGGGGGACAGATACGCAGTATTTT. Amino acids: CASSDWTSGGTDTQYF.

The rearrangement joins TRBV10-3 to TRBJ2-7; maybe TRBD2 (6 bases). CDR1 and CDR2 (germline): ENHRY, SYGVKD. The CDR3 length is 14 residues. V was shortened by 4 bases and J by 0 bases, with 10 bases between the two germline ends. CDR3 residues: CAISGTGSSYEQYF. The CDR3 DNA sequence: TGTGCCATCAGTGGAACCGGGAGCTCCTACGAGCAGTACTTC.

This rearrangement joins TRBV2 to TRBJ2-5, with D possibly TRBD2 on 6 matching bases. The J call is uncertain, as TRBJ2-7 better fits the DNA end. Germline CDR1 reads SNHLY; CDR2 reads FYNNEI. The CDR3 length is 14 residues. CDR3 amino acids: CASSPSRGRYEQYF. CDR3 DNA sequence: TGTGCCAGCAGTCCGTCGCGGGGTCGGTACGAGCAGTACTTC.

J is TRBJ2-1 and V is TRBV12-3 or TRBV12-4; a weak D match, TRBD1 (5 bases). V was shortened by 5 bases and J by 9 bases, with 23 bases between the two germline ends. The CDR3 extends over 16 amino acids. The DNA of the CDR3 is TGTGCCAGCAGTCCTTCTGGGGCTAAGTCACTGGGTGAGCAGTTCTTC. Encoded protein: CASSPSGAKSLGEQFF.

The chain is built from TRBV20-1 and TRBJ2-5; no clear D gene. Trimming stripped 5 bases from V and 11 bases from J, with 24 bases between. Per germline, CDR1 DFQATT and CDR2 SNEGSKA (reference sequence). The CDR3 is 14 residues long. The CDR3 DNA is TGCAGTGCTCCTCCACCCGCCCTCTACAATGAGCAGTACTTC. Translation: CSAPPPALYNEQYF.

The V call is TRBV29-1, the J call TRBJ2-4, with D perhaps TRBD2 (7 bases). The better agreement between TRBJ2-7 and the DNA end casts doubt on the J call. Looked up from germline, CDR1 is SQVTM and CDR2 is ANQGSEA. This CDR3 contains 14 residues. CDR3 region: CSVEGTRRGYEQYF. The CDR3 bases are TGCAGCGTTGAAGGGACTAGGAGGGGGTACGAGCAGTACTTC.

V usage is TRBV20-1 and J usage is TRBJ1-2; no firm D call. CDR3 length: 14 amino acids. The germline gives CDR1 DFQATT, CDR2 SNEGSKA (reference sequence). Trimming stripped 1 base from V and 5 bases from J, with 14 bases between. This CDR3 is CSARVPGIPYGYTF. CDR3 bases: TGCAGTGCTAGAGTTCCCGGCATACCATATGGCTACACCTTC.

CDR3 sequence: CASSLTVNGEQYF. The CDR3 DNA is TGTGCCAGCAGCCTGACCGTAAACGGGGAGCAGTACTTC. The chain recombines TRBV14 with TRBJ2-7; no firm D call. The germline V and J ends were trimmed by 4 bases and 7 bases, with 14 bases remaining between them. Germline V gives CDR1 SGHDN, CDR2 FVKESK. This CDR3 spans 13 amino acids.

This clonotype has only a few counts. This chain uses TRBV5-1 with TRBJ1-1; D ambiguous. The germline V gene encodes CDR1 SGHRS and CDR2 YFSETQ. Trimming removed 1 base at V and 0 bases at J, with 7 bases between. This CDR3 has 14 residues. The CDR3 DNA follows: TGCGCCAGCAGCTTGAACGGCATGAACACTGAAGCTTTCTTT. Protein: CASSLNGMNTEAFF.

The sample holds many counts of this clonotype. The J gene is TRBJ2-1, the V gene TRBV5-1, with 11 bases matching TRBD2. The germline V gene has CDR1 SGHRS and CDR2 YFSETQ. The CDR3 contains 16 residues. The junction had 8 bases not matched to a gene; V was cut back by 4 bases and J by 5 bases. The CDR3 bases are TGCGCCAGCAGCCCAACCGGGACTAGCGGAAACAATGAGCAGTTCTTC. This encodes CASSPTGTSGNNEQFF.

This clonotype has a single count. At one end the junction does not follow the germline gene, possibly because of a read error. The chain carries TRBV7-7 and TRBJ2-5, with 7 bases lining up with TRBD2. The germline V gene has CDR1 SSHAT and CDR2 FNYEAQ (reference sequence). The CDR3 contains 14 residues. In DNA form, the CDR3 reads TGCGCTAGCAGCCAGCGGGGCGTCCAAGAGACCCAGTACTTC. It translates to CASSQRGVQETQYF.

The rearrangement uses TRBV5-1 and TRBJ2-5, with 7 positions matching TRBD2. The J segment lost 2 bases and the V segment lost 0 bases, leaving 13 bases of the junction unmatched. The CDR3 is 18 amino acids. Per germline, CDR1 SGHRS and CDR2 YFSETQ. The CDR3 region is CASSLDVVRGSKQETQYF. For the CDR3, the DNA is TGCGCCAGCAGCTTGGATGTCGTGCGCGGGAGTAAGCAAGAGACCCAGTACTTC.

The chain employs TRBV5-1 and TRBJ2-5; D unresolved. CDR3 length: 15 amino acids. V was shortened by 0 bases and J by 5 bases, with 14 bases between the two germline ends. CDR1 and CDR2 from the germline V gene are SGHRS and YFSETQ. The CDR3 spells CASSLADSLEETQYF. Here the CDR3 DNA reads TGCGCCAGCAGCTTGGCCGACTCCCTCGAGGAGACCCAGTACTTC.

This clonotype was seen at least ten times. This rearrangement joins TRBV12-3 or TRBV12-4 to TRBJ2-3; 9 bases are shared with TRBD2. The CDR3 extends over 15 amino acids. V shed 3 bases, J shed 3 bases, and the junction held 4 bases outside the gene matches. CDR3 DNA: TGTGCCAGCAGTTTCGGGCTAGCGGGGACAGATACGCAGTATTTT. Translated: CASSFGLAGTDTQYF.

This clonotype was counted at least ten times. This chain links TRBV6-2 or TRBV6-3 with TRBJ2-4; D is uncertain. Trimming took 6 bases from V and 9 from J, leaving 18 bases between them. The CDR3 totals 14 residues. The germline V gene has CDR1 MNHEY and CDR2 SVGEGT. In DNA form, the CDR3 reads TGTGCCAGCAGACAGAAAGCGAACGCTGCCATTCAGTACTTC. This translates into CASRQKANAAIQYF.

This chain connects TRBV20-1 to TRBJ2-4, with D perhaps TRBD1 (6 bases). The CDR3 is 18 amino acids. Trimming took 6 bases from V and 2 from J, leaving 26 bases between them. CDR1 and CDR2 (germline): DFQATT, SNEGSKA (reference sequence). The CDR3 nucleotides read TGCAGTGCGCATGACGGGACACCGTCCCCTGCTACCAAAAACATTCAGTACTTC. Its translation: CSAHDGTPSPATKNIQYF.